The sequence of this T cell receptor (beta chain) was determined in a study of yellow fever vaccine responses in identical twins. Whole-study results and caveats: Twins' vaccine T cell response reportedly gave the appearance of partial convergence and partial personalization.

This CDR3 spans 12 amino acids. Germline CDR1 SQVTM, CDR2 ANQGSEA. V lost 0 bases to trimming and J lost 2 bases, with 5 bases between them. MiXCR was run by TCRdb on the RT-PCR reads, yielding one entry per CDR3 protein. Of about 6,900 distinct CDR3 sequences listed, around 84% are singletons. About this clonotype: Its antigen is unknown.

The TCR comes from a woman aged 18-35 years who received the yellow fever vaccine. This sample comprised T cells from blood (PBMCs), unsorted or a sorted subset (not recorded which), obtained before or after yellow fever vaccination (not recorded which). This chain connects TRBV29-1 to TRBJ2-7; the D is unclear. CDR3 nucleotides: TGCAGCGTTGAAGATCTGCCCTACGAGCAGTACTTC. This gives the protein CSVEDLPYEQYF.